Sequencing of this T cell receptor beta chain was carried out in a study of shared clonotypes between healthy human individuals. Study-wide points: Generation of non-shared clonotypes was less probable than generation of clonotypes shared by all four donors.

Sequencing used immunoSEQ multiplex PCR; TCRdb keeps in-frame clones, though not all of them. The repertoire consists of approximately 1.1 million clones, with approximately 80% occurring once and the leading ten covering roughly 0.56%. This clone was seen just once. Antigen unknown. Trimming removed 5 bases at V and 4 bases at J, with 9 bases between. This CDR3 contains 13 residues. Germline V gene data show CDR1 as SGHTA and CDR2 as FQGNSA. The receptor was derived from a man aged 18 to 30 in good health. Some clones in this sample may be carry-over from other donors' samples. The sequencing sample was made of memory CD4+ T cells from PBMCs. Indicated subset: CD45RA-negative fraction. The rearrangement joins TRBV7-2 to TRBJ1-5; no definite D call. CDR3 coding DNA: TGTGCCAGCAGCCAGGATAGGAATCAGCCCCAGCATTTT. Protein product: CASSQDRNQPQHF. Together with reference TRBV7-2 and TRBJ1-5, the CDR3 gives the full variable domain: GAGVSQSPSNKVTEKGKDVELRCDPISGHTALYWYRQSLGQGLEFLIYFQGNSAPDKSGLPSDRFSAERTGGSVSTLTIQRTQQEDSAVYLCASSQDRNQPQHFGDGTRLSIL.